This entry concerns a single T cell receptor beta chain. Its cognate antigen has yet to be identified. Sequence at one end of the junction differs from germline and may be a read error. This entry belongs to a study of cytomegalovirus exposure and HLA in healthy donors (dated by TCRdb to 2017 to 2019). Context from the whole study: According to an earlier analysis of 450 to 650 of the donors, about 170 million T cells yielded 117 million unique TCR beta sequences and 276 Gb of sequence data. Every repertoire in the discovery cohort had been generated on one and the same sequencing platform. The study used immunosequencing to profile the T cell repertoires of more than 650 subjects and linked those repertoires to cytomegalovirus serostatus. To decide whether each TCR beta V gene segment behaved as functional or pseudogenic, an earlier analysis of several hundred of the donors relied on high-throughput TCR beta sequencing. Of the approximately 370 genotyped donors, 75% to 85% were placed in the genetic ancestry cluster associated with self-reported Caucasian donors. Donor age, sex, ethnicity and CMV serostatus were collected together with the repertoire data. Roughly five DR-DQ haplotypes were handled as single units for association and clustering because linkage in the cohort was strong. Rather than using new phenotypic data, the later analysis identified candidate immune exposures from TCR beta sequences and from how often those sequences occurred across donors. The number of typed donors differed by locus: 629-630 for A, B, C, DRB1 and DQB1; 500 to 550 for DQA1; some 590 for DPA1; and some 450 for DPB1. In addition to the first cohort of around 670 subjects, a separate validation cohort of approximately 130 different subjects was used. To predict cytomegalovirus infection status, the study combined high-throughput TCR immunosequencing, statistical association of individual TCRs with disease status, and machine learning. HLA typing included class I and class II loci at four-digit resolution. Among 350 to 400 genotyped donors of the cohort, an average of roughly 240,000 unique TCR beta nucleotide sequences were sequenced per donor, about a sixth of them non-productive. In a later analysis, previously published TCR beta repertoires from several hundred donors were re-analyzed and high-resolution HLA genotyping was added so that TCR occurrence patterns could be studied. Genome-wide SNP genotypes for about 65% of the 666 donors were used in a later genetic analysis, which treated that subset as a discovery cohort. Approximately 300 gigabases of sequencing data and tens of millions of unique TCR sequences were included in an early release covering 500 to 750 HLA-typed donors. The aim of the study was to test whether cataloging public T cell receptors could identify signatures of past pathogen exposure.

Library creation used the immunoSEQ multiplex PCR assay. A mixture of 60 forward primers for TCR Vbeta segments and 13 reverse primers for TCR Jbeta segments was used in the multiplex PCR. The CDR3 region of rearranged TCR beta genes was amplified from genomic DNA with a multiplex PCR assay. On the Illumina HiSeq System, the amplified TCR beta libraries were sequenced as 87-base-pair reads. The paper's data handling went like this. A later analysis tallied roughly 76 million unique TCR beta chains across the 700 or so repertoires, and approximately 9.9 million of those chains were shared by two or more donors. Raw reads were error-corrected and collapsed into unique sequences with a nearest-neighbor algorithm that merged closely related sequences to remove PCR and sequencing errors. V, D and J gene segments were assigned by aligning CDR3 sequences to IMGT reference sequences. For a sequence to be retained, at least a six-nucleotide match to both a V gene segment and a J gene segment was required. Rearrangements were classified as productive when the CDR3 lacked stop codons and remained in frame with V and J, and all other rearrangements were classified as non-productive. Following IMGT convention, CDR3 was defined as the stretch from the second conserved V-encoded cysteine to the conserved J-encoded phenylalanine. The earlier analysis of some 600 of the donors excluded sequences that lacked an unambiguous match to a single V gene segment. In an earlier analysis of approximately 590 of the donors, V segments were called functional above 56.7% productive rearrangements and were called segregating when the between-donor standard deviation exceeded 5%. A statistical classification framework was developed to diagnose cytomegalovirus status using the catalog of TCR beta chain sequences. V and J gene assignment, in a later analysis, came from comparing TCR nucleotide sequences with IMGT/GENE-DB human TR gene sequences. The TCRdist pipeline was used in a later analysis to assign CDR3 sequences and most-parsimonious VDJ recombination scenarios. In a later analysis, each TCR beta chain was defined by its CDR3 amino acid sequence together with its V-gene family, and reads lacking a unique V-gene family were excluded. In a later analysis, around 650 highly shared, low-generation-probability nucleotide sequences were removed to address suspected cross-contamination and a sequencing artifact. A later analysis calculated a clonal expansion index for each public chain from normalized within-repertoire ranks of inferred template counts. In a later analysis, generation probabilities were computed with a VDJ recombination model fitted to out-of-frame rearrangements, and the resulting probabilities were checked against IGoR. Hypergeometric tests were used in a later analysis to score TCR-TCR, TCR-HLA and TCR-CMV co-occurrence, with a repertoire-size bias correction applied to the TCR pairs. False discovery rates were estimated in a later analysis by permuting HLA or CMV assignments 20 times. In a later analysis, co-occurring TCRs were grouped using DBSCAN, with TCRdist sequence similarity added in when clustering inside HLA-allele-positive subsets. Repertoires with fewer than 30,000 or more than 120,000 public chains were left out of co-occurrence clustering, as were about 5 repertoires with anomalous nucleotide sharing. As stored in TCRdb, this immuneACCESS dataset retains in-frame rearrangements with V and J assigned. A fraction of the clones does not appear; measured against another copy, unresolved V genes explain less than half of the discrepancy, and the remainder lacks a known reason. That table is the source of V, J and clone size, and D and trimming were worked out from the DNA. For this sample the table gives under 150,000 clones, of which roughly 82% were detected only once. The biggest ten clones account for approximately 3% of the sample.

CDR3 length: 14 amino acids, cysteine to phenylalanine. The retained sequence is limited to the CDR3, 42 bases, with the frame set at the first base. CDR1 is given as SEHNR and CDR2 as FQNEAQ, both from the germline V gene (reference sequence). The cohort was made up of 500 to 800 healthy bone marrow donors. At the time of sampling, every cohort member was nominally healthy, though immune exposures that went unrecorded were likely present. The donor was CMV seronegative and belonged to the group of approximately 320 seronegative cohort members. Every donor gave a peripheral blood sample, and the peripheral blood mononuclear cells from that sample were used for TCR beta sequencing. Genomic DNA extraction from the blood cell samples was performed with the Qiagen DNeasy Blood Extraction Kit. The investigation overall reported the following: The earlier analysis of 450 to 700 of the donors excluded 15 to 20 rarely observed V segments, including chromosome 9 orphons, because counts were too low. The only immune exposure information available for the cohort was CMV serostatus. At a false discovery rate of 0.05, a later analysis linked 16,951 TCR beta sequences to specific HLA alleles. Because HLA typing was unavailable for some donors at each locus, only the typed subset was used in association tests. Some IMGT-functional V segments, including TRBV6-2 and TRBV6-3, could not be distinguished by the 87-base-pair reads and were therefore excluded. Sequencing depth was assumed to be roughly uniform across donors in the presence/absence analyses, though that assumption may not hold. In vitro tests confirmed that a few of the cytomegalovirus-associated TCR beta chains recognize cytomegalovirus antigens. An earlier analysis of several hundred of the donors showed that most TCR beta V segments appeared in productive rearrangements either about 87% or about 30% of the time, which broadly matched IMGT annotations. The study gave a list of 150 to 200 TCR beta chains associated with cytomegalovirus. A group of highly shared sequence variants was considered likely to be a technical artifact of the sequencing pipeline. V-gene and J-gene trimming of TCR beta chains was associated with a missense DCLRE1C variant in a later genetic analysis, and the association was replicated in an independent cohort. Correlated functional status among segregating V segments might be attributable to linkage disequilibrium, but an unknown experimental factor could not be ruled out. A further reported finding was that TCR beta sequences accurately predicted the HLA-A and HLA-B alleles for most subjects in the first cohort. Most TCR sequences were observed very rarely across donors, whereas some public TCRs were present in many individuals. In a later analysis, most CMV-associated TCR beta chains were found to appear HLA-restricted, with HLA associations seemingly driven largely by CMV exposure. In a later analysis, several top co-occurrence clusters were reported to appear linked to parvovirus B19, influenza, CMV and Epstein-Barr virus. Compared with the roughly 700-donor mean, donors in an Asian-associated ancestry cluster had fewer N-insertions in productive TCRs, according to a later genetic analysis. Cytomegalovirus status was reported to be diagnosed by the classifier with high specificity and sensitivity in both the original and validation cohorts. In a later analysis, HLA-associated TCR beta chains showed more clonal expansion and lower generation probabilities than non-associated chains that were equally common. It was suggested by the authors that the approach could potentially be generalized to other disease states and immunological phenotypes. According to a later analysis, TCR association rates differed among HLA loci, with DRB1 alleles showing the most associated TCRs and HLA-C alleles showing the fewest. This cohort had only TCR beta chains sequenced, and the lack of alpha or paired-chain data limited which features could be detected. When HLA alleles, especially DR and DQ, strongly co-occurred, attributing TCR associations to individual alleles was difficult.

The sequence joins TRBV7-9 to TRBJ1-2; 10 middle bases align to TRBD1. The TCR sequence derives from a male donor in good health and CMV-seronegative. Sequencing was carried out using PBMCs. The nucleotide sequence is TGTTCCAGCAGCTTAGGGACAGGGGAGTATGGCTACACCTTC. The encoded protein is CSSSLGTGEYGYTF.